The 5 T cell receptor beta chains in this list originate from one sample, sequenced in a study of blood T cell repertoires in COVID-19. Libraries were prepared by immunoSEQ multiplex PCR; TCRdb keeps only in-frame clonotypes and omits some of them. The table includes roughly 250,000 clones, 84% detected once. Specimen: peripheral blood. Receptors were obtained from a woman aged 40 to 50 who had recovered from COVID-19.

The chain uses TRBV23-1 and TRBJ2-7, with 11 bases that match TRBD1. TRBV23-1 is designated an ORF whose function remains uncertain. This CDR3 comprises 15 residues. V trimming: 2 bases; J trimming: 3 bases; junction bases outside the gene matches: 3. CDR3 nucleotides: TGCGCCAGCAGTCAACCGGGACAGGGGGACTACGAGCAGTACTTC. Residues: CASSQPGQGDYEQYF.

V and J are TRBV19 and TRBJ2-3; 14 nucleotides align to TRBD2. Germline CDR1 reads LNHDA; CDR2 reads SQIVND (reference sequence). Unmatched junction bases numbered 18, after V lost 8 bases and J lost 2 bases. This CDR3 has 20 amino acids. The CDR3 sequence is CASYPLTSGGDEWVTDTQYF. CDR3 bases: TGTGCCAGTTATCCTTTGACTAGCGGGGGGGACGAGTGGGTCACAGATACGCAGTATTTT.

The rearrangement joins TRBV7-9 to TRBJ1-3; possibly TRBD1 for D (5 bases). Germline loops: CDR1 SEHNR, CDR2 FQNEAQ (reference sequence). The CDR3 extends over 17 amino acids. V was trimmed by 5 bases and J by 2 bases, leaving 19 bases between them. The CDR3 DNA reads as TGTGCCAGCAGCCAGAGAAGGGGTTTTTCTCCTGGAAACACCATATATTTT. Its translation is CASSQRRGFSPGNTIYF.

This CDR3 reads CASSALGTSGDTQYF. The CDR3 DNA sequence: TGCGCCAGCAGCGCCCTGGGGACATCGGGTGATACGCAGTATTTT. The V gene is TRBV4-1, the J gene TRBJ2-3; the D gene is possibly TRBD1 (6 bases). There are 15 residues in the CDR3. Trimming removed 5 bases at V and 6 bases at J, with 18 bases between. Germline CDR1 is MGHRA and CDR2 is YSYEKL.

V usage is TRBV6-6 and J usage is TRBJ1-5; possible D gene TRBD1, 5 bases. The germline V gene has CDR1 MNHNY and CDR2 SVGAGI (reference sequence). Trimming pared 3 bases from V and 7 bases from J, leaving 16 bases between. This CDR3 region has 15 residues. The CDR3 DNA sequence: TGTGCCAGCAGTTATACAGACGTGGCAGGGCAGCCCCAGCATTTT. It translates to CASSYTDVAGQPQHF.